One T cell receptor beta chain is described in this entry. This clonotype was detected only a few times. The antigen it recognizes is unknown. No base qualities exist here, and no much larger clone lies one base off it. From the cysteine through the phenylalanine, the CDR3 covers 16 amino acids. The sequence is cut down to CDR3 DNA, 48 bases in frame from base 1. Trimming costs V 1 base and J 5 bases, and their ends lie 14 bases apart. Sequences SGHTA (CDR1) and FQGNSA (CDR2) are obtained from the germline V gene. Receptor amplification or capture employed PCR. TCR sequencing of DNA from cultured CD4+ T cells used the Oncomine TCR Beta short-read assay at the Johns Hopkins FTIC core. The QIAamp micro DNA kit was used to extract genomic DNA from the cultured CD4+ T cells. Oncomine TCR Beta libraries from cultured CD4+ T cells were pooled using unique dual indexes and sequenced on an Illumina iSeq 100. In the source study's methods: Non-productive sequences were removed, and CDR3s that did not start with C, did not end with F or W, or were shorter than 7 amino acids were discarded. Antigen-specific clonotypes were identified with the MANAFEST web application by comparing peptide-stimulated wells with reference and other culture wells. To be called positive, a clone needed an FDR below 0.05, an odds ratio above 5, and a productive frequency above 0.1% in at least two of three replicate wells. Cross-reactive clonotypes were defined as significantly expanded in both SARS-CoV-2 spike wells and at least one common cold coronavirus spike condition. Using R version 3.6.1, CDR3 homology was evaluated through Levenshtein distances (stringdist) along with unrooted phylogenetic trees (ape). The public reads were quality trimmed at Q25 with fastp and then assembled into clones with MiXCR by TCRdb, keeping productive beta chains. Entries that share a CDR3 protein sequence are merged under the most common genes and DNA. TCRdb, rather than the study authors, made the V and J calls. This sample gives 8,100 or so distinct CDR3 sequences in total; 50% of them show up just once. Approximately 20% of the sample is taken by the ten largest.

This entry belongs to a study of vaccination and CD4 T cells after COVID-19 (dated by TCRdb to between 2021 and 2024). As for the study more broadly: Convalescent patients had a positive SARS-CoV-2 result on nasal swab PCR, and of these patients, nine had mild disease and one had severe disease. Six males and four females were included in the convalescent cohort, with two Hispanic individuals, seven Caucasians, two Asians and one multiracial person represented. Each participant got two doses of either the Pfizer-BioNTech BNT162b2 vaccine (n=8) or the Moderna mRNA-1273 vaccine (n=2). Post-COVID blood samples were collected from convalescent patients a median of approximately 93 days after diagnosis, with a range of about 30 to 170 days. Post-vaccine blood samples were taken a median of around 77 days after the second vaccine dose, with a range of about 13 to 241 days. For stimulating the cultures, overlapping spike peptide pools were used, derived from SARS-CoV-2 as well as from the common cold coronaviruses HCoV-NL63, HCoV-OC43 and HCoV-229E. Control cultures received a CEFX viral epitope pool as the positive control, an HIV-1 Nef peptide pool as the negative control, or no peptide. In 10 COVID-19 convalescent patients and a handful of infection-naive healthy vaccine recipients, the spike-specific CD4+ TCR repertoire before mRNA vaccination was compared with the repertoire after mRNA vaccination.

The study at large found these results: In convalescent patients, nearly all vaccine-specific clones (304 of 307) were found to be mono-reactive for SARS-CoV-2 spike rather than cross-reactive with common cold coronaviruses. Although the median number of SARS-CoV-2-reactive clonotypes went up from 20 to 25 after infection to around 40 after vaccination, the increase was not significant. Relatively few convalescent patients were included in the study, and early timepoints after natural infection were not analyzed. In convalescent patients, a median about 86% of post-vaccine SARS-CoV-2-reactive clones were detected only after vaccination, and vaccine-specific priming was suggested by this finding.

Interpreted using the paper, the treatment or condition label stands for: roughly ten-day PBMC culture with coronavirus spike peptide pools or control peptides (ViraFEST assay). The study used the ViraFEST assay, which expanded antigen-specific T cells with peptide pools and then identified expanded clonotypes by TCR sequencing. Positive SARS-CoV-2 PCR tests in the convalescent patients dated from March to December 2020, before Alpha, Beta and Delta variants emerged in the United States. Each well held 2.2 million or so PBMCs cultured in IMDM containing approximately 5% human AB serum and around 9.2 IU/ml IL-2, with approximately 9.2 ug/ml peptide pools added. Half of the culture medium was replaced with fresh IL-2-containing medium on days 3 and 7. After 10 to 11 days of culture, CD4+ T cells were isolated by negative selection using the EasySep CD4+ T cell isolation kit. Ficoll-Paque Plus gradient centrifugation was used to isolate PBMCs from whole blood, and the isolated PBMCs were then either used fresh or cryopreserved at -140C. Triplicate wells were generally used for each culture condition.

The specimen sequenced was CD4+ T cells from blood, cultured in vitro. This clonotype originated in a human donor who had recovered from COVID-19. The V and J segments used are TRBV7-2 and TRBJ1-4, with TRBD1 as a weak D call on 5 bases. The CDR3 sequence is CASSLVVRGRNEKLFF. At the DNA level, the sequence is TGTGCCAGCAGCTTAGTTGTCCGGGGACGAAATGAAAAACTGTTTTTT.